The 11 T cell receptor beta chains in this list originate from one sample, sequenced in a study of blood T cell repertoires in COVID-19. Assay used: immunoSEQ multiplex PCR; TCRdb lists only in-frame clones, some missing. The sample contains 200,000 to 250,000 clones, approximately 88% of which appear only once. The sequencing sample was made of PBMCs or T cells enriched from blood (not recorded which). Receptors were obtained from a woman in her twenties or thirties who had been exposed to COVID-19.

This chain uses TRBV2 with TRBJ2-1; 10 bases fit TRBD2. Germline V CDR1 and CDR2: SNHLY, FYNNEI. CDR3 length equals 17 residues. With V trimmed by 7 bases and J by 6 bases, 15 bases remained unmatched. The CDR3 region has the DNA TGTGCCAGCATGGGGACTAGCGTCTCATGGGGGGGCAATGAGCAGTTCTTC. It yields the protein CASMGTSVSWGGNEQFF.

The chain joins TRBV7-8 to TRBJ1-2; 9 bases line up with TRBD1. The CDR3 has 16 residues. CDR1 SGHVS and CDR2 FQNEAQ come from the germline V gene. Germline trimming cut 2 bases from V and 6 bases from J; bases unmatched to any gene: 10. The chain's CDR3 is CASSLISLGTGNGYTF. The CDR3 DNA reads TGTGCCAGCAGCTTAATATCCCTCGGGACAGGGAATGGCTACACCTTC.

This chain connects TRBV19 to TRBJ2-5; the match to TRBD2 covers 12 bases. Germline values: CDR1 LNHDA, CDR2 SQIVND (reference sequence). CDR3 length: 16 residues. V was pared by 4 bases and J by 5 bases, with 8 bases of the junction left unmatched. The CDR3 spells CASSTGLAGRVETQYF. The CDR3 region has the DNA TGTGCCAGTAGTACCGGACTAGCGGGACGGGTGGAGACCCAGTACTTC.

This rearrangement joins TRBV5-1 to TRBJ1-4; possibly TRBD1 for D (5 bases). The CDR3 is 14 residues long. The germline V gene encodes CDR1 SGHRS and CDR2 YFSETQ. The ends were cut back, 5 bases at V and 8 bases at J, with 16 bases in the middle. The CDR3 DNA reads as TGCGCCAGCAGTTCAGGGTTTATGGGCGAAAAACTGTTTTTT. Protein sequence: CASSSGFMGEKLFF.

CDR3 region: CASSLTGSEAFF. CDR3 bases: TGTGCCAGCAGTCTGACAGGGTCTGAAGCTTTCTTT. The chain uses TRBV28 and TRBJ1-1; TRBD1 matches 7 bases. The length of the CDR3 is 12 residues. The ends lost 5 bases at V and 6 bases at J; junction bases unmatched: 3. Germline CDR1 is MDHEN and CDR2 is SYDVKM. Drawing the rest from reference TRBV28 and TRBJ1-1, the complete variable domain is DVKVTQSSRYLVKRTGEKVFLECVQDMDHENMFWYRQDPGLGLRLIYFSYDVKMKEKGDIPEGYSVSREKKERFSLILESASTNQTSMYLCASSLTGSEAFFGQGTRLTVV.

The genes are TRBV5-1 and TRBJ2-3, with TRBD1 as a possible D gene (6 bases). Germline V gene lookup returns CDR1 SGHRS and CDR2 YFSETQ. V dropped 4 bases and J dropped 0 bases, with 12 bases sitting between them. CDR3 length: 15 amino acids. The CDR3 sequence is CASSNKTGSTDTQYF. In nucleotides, the CDR3 is TGCGCCAGCAGCAATAAGACAGGTAGCACAGATACGCAGTATTTT.

This sequence joins TRBV19 and TRBJ1-5; D unresolved. CDR3 length: 14 amino acids. V lost 5 bases to trimming and J lost 2 bases, with 10 bases between them. Germline V lookup: CDR1 LNHDA, CDR2 SQIVND (reference sequence). In DNA, the CDR3 is TGTGCCAGTAGTTTCAGGCCTGGCAATCAGCCCCAGCATTTT. Amino acids: CASSFRPGNQPQHF.

V and J are TRBV5-1 and TRBJ1-1, with TRBD1 as a possible D gene (5 bases). The CDR3 totals 14 residues. Germline CDR1 is SGHRS and CDR2 is YFSETQ. V shed 1 base and J shed 4 bases, with 11 bases lying between them. CDR3 region: CASSLTQGGTEAFF. The DNA for the CDR3 is TGCGCCAGCAGCTTGACGCAGGGAGGCACTGAAGCTTTCTTT.

CDR3 protein: CASSTNRDRALSSYEQYF. The CDR3 DNA follows: TGTGCCAGCTCAACTAACCGGGACAGGGCTTTAAGCTCCTACGAGCAGTACTTC. The chain is built from TRBV18 and TRBJ2-7, with 9 bases lining up with TRBD1. Germline values: CDR1 KGHSH, CDR2 LQKENI. The CDR3 has 18 residues. J was trimmed by 0 bases and V by 5 bases; bases with no gene match: 14.

This clone was observed a few times. Here the CDR3 DNA reads TGTGCCAGCAGGCTAGCGGGGATCTACAATGAGCAGTTCTTC. Translation gives CASRLAGIYNEQFF. V gene TRBV6-5 combines with J gene TRBJ2-1; 9 bases match TRBD2. In germline, CDR1 is MNHEY, CDR2 SVGAGI. V lost 6 bases, J lost 3 bases, and 3 bases stayed unmatched. CDR3 length: 14 amino acids.

The chain combines TRBV5-1 with TRBJ1-2, with 8 positions matching TRBD1. The CDR3 consists of 13 residues. CDR1 is SGHRS, CDR2 YFSETQ, per germline. V was clipped by 2 bases and J by 10 bases; unmatched bases: 7. CDR3 in amino acids: CASSLGTGIDYTF. CDR3 nucleotides: TGCGCCAGCAGCTTAGGGACAGGTATTGACTACACCTTC.